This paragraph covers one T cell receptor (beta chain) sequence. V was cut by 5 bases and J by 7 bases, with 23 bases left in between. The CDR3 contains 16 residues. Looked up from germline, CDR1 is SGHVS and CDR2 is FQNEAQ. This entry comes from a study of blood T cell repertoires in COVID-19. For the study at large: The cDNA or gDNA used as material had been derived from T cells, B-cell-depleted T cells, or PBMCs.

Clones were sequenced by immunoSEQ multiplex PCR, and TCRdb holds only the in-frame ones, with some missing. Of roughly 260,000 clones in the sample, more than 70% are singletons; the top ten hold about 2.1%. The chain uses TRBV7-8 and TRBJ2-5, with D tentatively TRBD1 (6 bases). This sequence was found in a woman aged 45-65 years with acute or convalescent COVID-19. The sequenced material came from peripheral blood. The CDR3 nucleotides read TGTGCCAGCAGCCCGTATGGGACAACCTTTAGGGGGACCCAGTACTTC. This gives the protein CASSPYGTTFRGTQYF.